These 20 T cell receptor beta chains originate from one sample sequenced in a study of PD-1 blockade in classical Hodgkin lymphoma. Profiling relied on immunoSEQ multiplex PCR, and the TCRdb table lists in-frame clones only, not all of them. The repertoire includes about 21,000 clones, around 94% of them detected once, and 4.5% to 7% sits in the top ten. As for time point: newly diagnosed, previously untreated cHL patient sample. Source material: peripheral blood mononuclear cells (PBMCs). All receptors derive from a human donor with classical Hodgkin lymphoma.

This chain links TRBV11-3 with TRBJ1-2; the D gene is possibly TRBD1 (5 bases). Trimming removed 5 bases at V and 3 bases at J, with 13 bases between. Germline-derived CDR1 and CDR2 are SGHNT and YENEEA. The CDR3 covers 14 residues. CDR3 loop: CASSTGPHDYGYTF. The CDR3 nucleotides read TGTGCCAGCAGCACAGGTCCCCACGACTATGGCTACACCTTC.

This chain links TRBV4-2 with TRBJ2-7; 7 bases are shared with TRBD2. CDR1 LGHNA and CDR2 YNFKEQ come from the germline V gene. The CDR3 consists of 15 residues. J lost 4 bases, V lost 0 bases, and 6 bases had no gene match. The CDR3 nucleotides read TGTGCCAGCAGCCAAGAGGCGGGGGAAGGATACGAGCAGTACTTC. The encoded protein is CASSQEAGEGYEQYF.

The V and J genes are TRBV20-1 and TRBJ2-7; no clear D. The CDR3 has 11 residues. Germline V gene lookup returns CDR1 DFQATT and CDR2 SNEGSKA (reference sequence). Deletions cut 1 base from V and 2 bases from J, with 3 bases between. The CDR3 DNA reads as TGCAGTGCTAGAGGTCCCTACGAGCAGTACTTC. It codes for CSARGPYEQYF.

The chain joins TRBV10-1 to TRBJ1-1, with TRBD1 identical over 8 bases. The V and J ends lost 5 bases and 6 bases, in that order; junction bases with no gene match: 8. Germline-derived CDR1 and CDR2 are WNHNN and SYGVQD (reference sequence). CDR3 size: 14 residues. CDR3 in DNA: TGCGCCAGCAGTCTCGGGACAGGAAAAGCTGAAGCTTTCTTT. Its translation: CASSLGTGKAEAFF.

V and J are TRBV19 and TRBJ1-6, with TRBD1 matching 8 bases. Germline V gene sequence: CDR1 LNHDA, CDR2 SQIVND (reference sequence). J gave up 8 bases and V 2 bases, and 5 bases lay outside the gene matches. The CDR3 sequence is 15 residues long. The CDR3, as DNA: TGTGCCAGTAGTATACAGGACAGGGAGGATTCACCCCTCCACTTT. It translates to CASSIQDREDSPLHF.

The rearrangement joins TRBV5-1 to TRBJ2-3; D might be TRBD2 (7 bases). V was clipped by 3 bases and J by 5 bases, with 13 bases between them. Germline CDR1 SGHRS, CDR2 YFSETQ. This CDR3 has 14 amino acids. CDR3: CASSWEGHQDTQYF. CDR3 nucleotides: TGCGCCAGCAGCTGGGAGGGACACCAAGATACGCAGTATTTT.

The genes are TRBV28 and TRBJ2-7; TRBD2 is a possible D gene (7 bases). The germline V gene has CDR1 MDHEN and CDR2 SYDVKM. The CDR3 spans 14 residues. Trimming pared 4 bases from V and 6 bases from J, leaving 16 bases between. The CDR3 bases are TGTGCCAGCAGTTCCCCATTGGGGGGGCGCGAGCAGTACTTC. This encodes CASSSPLGGREQYF.

The chain couples TRBV5-6 to TRBJ2-1; 9 nucleotides agree with TRBD2. Germline CDR1 reads SGHDT; CDR2 reads YYEEEE. Unmatched junction bases numbered 9, after V lost 1 base and J lost 1 base. The CDR3 length is 18 residues. CDR3 in amino acids: CASSLFSGGPNSYNEQFF. CDR3 coding DNA: TGTGCCAGCAGCTTGTTTAGCGGGGGCCCTAATTCCTACAATGAGCAGTTCTTC.

A single count supports this clone. At one end, the junction sequence differs from germline, possibly due to a read error. J is TRBJ1-2 and V is TRBV7-1; TRBD1 aligns across 8 bases. TRBV7-1 qualifies as an ORF whose function is uncertain. CDR3 length: 16 residues. The CDR3 DNA reads TGCGCCAGCAGCCTTAAGGCGGACAGGGTCTTCTATGGCTACACCTTC. Its protein product is CASSLKADRVFYGYTF.

The chain recombines TRBV6-5 with TRBJ2-2; 8 bases fit TRBD1. Germline assignment: CDR1 MNHEY and CDR2 SVGAGI. The V gene end was trimmed by 0 bases and the J gene end by 9 bases; junction bases not matched to a gene: 3. There are 14 residues in the CDR3. The CDR3 here is CASSYSRTGRELFF. The CDR3 DNA sequence: TGTGCCAGCAGTTACTCGAGGACAGGGCGGGAGCTGTTTTTT.

The chain employs TRBV9 and TRBJ1-6; D is perhaps TRBD1 (5 bases). Germline V gene data show CDR1 as SGDLS and CDR2 as YYNGEE. Deletions cut 3 bases from V and 9 bases from J, with 7 bases between. The CDR3 runs 12 residues. The CDR3 coding sequence is TGTGCCAGCAGCGCGAGGGGTTCACCCCTCCACTTT. Its translation is CASSARGSPLHF.

This clone occurred once. The chain recombines TRBV27 with TRBJ2-3; TRBD2 matches 8 bases. Germline assignment: CDR1 MNHEY and CDR2 SMNVEV (reference sequence). Trimming cost V 2 bases and J 2 bases; bases outside gene matches: 6. This CDR3 is 16 amino acids long. Here the CDR3 DNA reads TGTGCCAGCAGTTTAATGCGGGGGGTATACACAGATACGCAGTATTTT. Encoded protein: CASSLMRGVYTDTQYF.

In DNA, the CDR3 is TGTGCCAGCAGCTTAACAGGGAGGGAAGAGACCCAGTACTTC. Protein product: CASSLTGREETQYF. The chain couples TRBV5-4 to TRBJ2-5, with D possibly matching TRBD2 (7 bases). The CDR3 totals 14 residues. Germline V lookup: CDR1 SGHNT, CDR2 YYREEE (reference sequence). V dropped 2 bases and J dropped 3 bases, with 11 bases sitting between them.

V gene TRBV6-5 combines with J gene TRBJ2-7; 7 positions match TRBD2. The CDR3 length is 13 residues. CDR1 MNHEY and CDR2 SVGAGI come from the germline V gene. V lost 7 bases to trimming and J lost 3 bases; unmatched junction nucleotides: 6. The CDR3 loop reads CASINPGGYEQYF. The CDR3 DNA reads TGTGCCAGCATCAACCCGGGAGGCTACGAGCAGTACTTC.

The chain is built from TRBV6-5 and TRBJ1-1; 9 positions agree with TRBD1. CDR3 length: 16 residues. J lost 12 bases, V lost 3 bases, and 17 bases had no gene match. Germline assignment: CDR1 MNHEY and CDR2 SVGAGI. CDR3 amino acids: CASSYKPHRGRGKTFF. The CDR3 coding sequence is TGTGCCAGCAGTTATAAACCGCACAGGGGGCGCGGTAAAACTTTCTTT.

The chain recombines TRBV9 with TRBJ2-3; 9 nucleotides match TRBD2. Germline V gene lookup returns CDR1 SGDLS and CDR2 YYNGEE. The CDR3 has 16 amino acids. After removal of 3 bases from V and 0 bases from J, the junction contained 5 bases not matched to a gene. The CDR3 protein is CASSGRLAVSTDTQYF. CDR3 sequence (DNA): TGTGCCAGCAGCGGACGACTAGCGGTGAGCACAGATACGCAGTATTTT.

The chain combines TRBV15 with TRBJ2-7, with TRBD1 as a possible D gene (5 bases). V was trimmed by 0 bases and J by 4 bases, leaving 10 bases between them. Germline CDR1 reads LNHNV; CDR2 reads YYDKDF (reference sequence). The CDR3 is made up of 14 amino acids. The CDR3 region has the DNA TGTGCCACCAGCAGAGATCAGGGCATTTACGAGCAGTACTTC. Its protein product is CATSRDQGIYEQYF.

The chain couples TRBV5-5 to TRBJ1-2, with D possibly being TRBD1 (5 bases). The CDR3 spans 14 residues. Trimming took off 7 bases at V and 7 bases at J, with 20 bases between the two ends. Germline values: CDR1 SGHKS, CDR2 YYEKEE (reference sequence). In nucleotides, the CDR3 is TGTGCCAGCGGACCGCCGGGGCCGACGGGTGGCTACACCTTC. It is translated as CASGPPGPTGGYTF.

This clone has only one observation. This chain connects TRBV4-1 to TRBJ1-1; D gene unclear. The CDR3 loop spans 17 amino acids. V lost 2 bases and J lost 0, with 16 bases in between. Germline V gives CDR1 MGHRA, CDR2 YSYEKL. CDR3 in DNA: TGCGCCAGCAGCCAACAGTCCCCAAGATCCATGAACACTGAAGCTTTCTTT. Protein: CASSQQSPRSMNTEAFF.

CDR3 sequence (DNA): TGTGCCAGCAGCGACCGGGGGTCCGATCAGCCCCAGCATTTT. Translated: CASSDRGSDQPQHF. This chain links TRBV9 with TRBJ1-5, with D possibly TRBD1 on 5 matching bases. CDR1 is SGDLS and CDR2 is YYNGEE in the germline V gene. The CDR3 contains 14 residues. Trimming shortened V by 3 bases and J by 5 bases, and 12 bases separated the two germline ends.